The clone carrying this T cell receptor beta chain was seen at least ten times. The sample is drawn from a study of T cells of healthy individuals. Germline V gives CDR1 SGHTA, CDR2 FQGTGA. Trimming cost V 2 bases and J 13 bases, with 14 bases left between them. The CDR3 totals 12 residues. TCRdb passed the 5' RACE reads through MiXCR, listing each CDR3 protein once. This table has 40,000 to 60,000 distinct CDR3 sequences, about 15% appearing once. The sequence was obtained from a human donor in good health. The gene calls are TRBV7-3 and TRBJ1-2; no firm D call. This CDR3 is CASSLRAGLITF. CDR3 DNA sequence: TGTGCCAGCAGCTTACGGGCAGGTCTGATCACCTTC. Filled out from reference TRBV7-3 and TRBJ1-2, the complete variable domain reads GAGVSQTPSNKVTEKGKYVELRCDPISGHTALYWYRQSLGQGPEFLIYFQGTGAADDSGLPNDRFFAVRPEGSVSTLKIQRTERGDSAVYLCASSLRAGLITFGSGTRLTVV.